The rows below give T cell receptor beta chains drawn from one sample of a study of shared clonotypes between healthy human individuals. Clones were sequenced by immunoSEQ multiplex PCR, and TCRdb holds only the in-frame ones, with some missing. The table shows more than 2 million clones, with just under 95% occurring only once. The sample taken for sequencing was naive CD8+ T cells from PBMCs. These receptors all stem from a man younger than 30 in good health. Some clones in this sample may be carry-over from other donors' samples. CDR3s include the opening cysteine and the closing phenylalanine or tryptophan. Each record gives: clone size, CDR3 length, V gene, D gene, J gene, CDR3 protein, CDR3 DNA. D genes are given only for firm matches. Size is omitted from some rows. Given values are once, few, many or a class for expanded clones.

.	16	TRBV9	TRBD2	TRBJ2-1	CASSPWASGGYNEQFF	TGTGCCAGCAGCCCTTGGGCTAGCGGGGGTTACAATGAGCAGTTCTTC
once	15	TRBV6-1	TRBD1	TRBJ2-7	CASSVRQGVSYEQYF	TGTGCCAGCAGTGTCCGACAGGGGGTCTCCTACGAGCAGTACTTC
.	16	TRBV7-9	TRBD2	TRBJ2-3	CASSFNRGREKDTQYF	TGTGCCAGCAGCTTTAACCGCGGGAGGGAGAAAGATACGCAGTATTTT
.	16	TRBV9	TRBD2	TRBJ2-7	CASSVFASGGLREQYF	TGTGCCAGCAGCGTTTTTGCTTCGGGGGGGTTACGCGAGCAGTACTTC
.	15	TRBV7-9	TRBD2	TRBJ2-7	CASSLETSGSDEQYF	TGTGCCAGCAGCTTAGAGACTAGCGGGAGTGACGAGCAGTACTTC
once	14	TRBV2	TRBD1	TRBJ2-5	CASSTTRGPETQYF	TGTGCCAGCAGTACGACCAGGGGGCCCGAGACCCAGTACTTC
once	14	TRBV7-3	.	TRBJ2-7	CASSPHEGLDEQYF	TGTGCCAGCAGCCCCCATGAGGGGTTGGACGAGCAGTACTTC
.	16	TRBV6-1	TRBD1	TRBJ1-3	CASSERGQFSGNTIYF	TGTGCCAGCAGCGAAAGGGGACAGTTCTCTGGAAACACCATATATTTT
.	17	TRBV9	.	TRBJ1-2	CASSVEIQTKSDYGYTF	TGTGCCAGCAGCGTAGAAATCCAAACAAAGTCCGACTATGGCTACACCTTC
.	13	TRBV5-1	.	TRBJ2-5	CASSLRHLETQYF	TGCGCCAGCAGCTTGCGACACCTAGAGACCCAGTACTTC
.	14	TRBV9	TRBD1	TRBJ1-5	CASSTTGVGQPQHF	TGTGCCAGCAGCACAACAGGGGTAGGTCAGCCCCAGCATTTT
.	14	TRBV4-3	.	TRBJ2-5	CASSSGYPGAQEYF	TGCGCCAGCAGCTCCGGATATCCGGGGGCACAAGAGTACTTC
.	11	TRBV2	.	TRBJ2-7	CASSPGPGGNF	TGTGCCAGCAGCCCAGGGCCAGGGGGGAACTTC
.	13	TRBV19	.	TRBJ2-2	CASSMGGTGELFF	TGTGCCAGTAGTATGGGCGGGACCGGGGAGCTGTTTTTT
.	17	TRBV7-6	.	TRBJ2-1	CASSFVRRGNSYNEQFF	TGTGCCAGCAGCTTCGTTCGTAGGGGAAACTCCTACAATGAGCAGTTCTTC
.	16	TRBV28	.	TRBJ1-2	CASSPFPGSSNYGYTF	TGTGCCAGCAGTCCCTTCCCCGGGAGCTCTAACTATGGCTACACCTTC
.	14	TRBV28	.	TRBJ1-4	CASSRTRESEKLFF	TGTGCCAGCAGTCGGACAAGGGAATCTGAAAAACTGTTTTTT
.	15	TRBV11-3	TRBD2	TRBJ2-2	CASSLAGRADGELFF	TGTGCCAGCAGCTTAGCCGGGAGGGCCGACGGGGAGCTGTTTTTT
.	15	TRBV13	TRBD1	TRBJ1-2	CASSLGTGGLRGYTF	TGTGCCAGCAGCTTAGGTACAGGGGGTTTGCGTGGCTACACCTTC
once	14	TRBV7-9	TRBD1	TRBJ2-3	CASSLRQGADTQYF	TGTGCCAGCAGCTTAAGACAGGGGGCAGATACGCAGTATTTT
.	16	TRBV4-3	TRBD1	TRBJ2-7	CASSQSIGQGAYEQYF	TGCGCCAGCAGCCAAAGCATAGGACAGGGGGCCTACGAGCAGTACTTC
.	15	TRBV7-3	TRBD1	TRBJ2-7	CASSREGQGAWEQYF	TGTGCCAGCAGCCGCGAGGGACAGGGGGCGTGGGAGCAGTACTTC
.	14	TRBV19	.	TRBJ1-1	CASSIQLDNTEAFF	TGTGCCAGTAGTATTCAACTCGACAATACTGAAGCTTTCTTT
.	14	TRBV28	TRBD2	TRBJ2-7	CASSLAGGPGEQYF	TGTGCCAGCAGTCTAGCGGGAGGGCCAGGCGAGCAGTACTTC
.	15	TRBV28	.	TRBJ2-5	CASSFAPAPQETQYF	TGTGCCAGCAGTTTTGCGCCGGCACCACAAGAGACCCAGTACTTC
once	14	TRBV13	.	TRBJ2-2	CASSFAGTTGELFF	TGTGCCAGCAGCTTCGCAGGGACCACCGGGGAGCTGTTTTTT
few	15	TRBV4-1	.	TRBJ1-1	CASSQVARQNTEAFF	TGCGCCAGCAGCCAAGTGGCTAGGCAGAACACTGAAGCTTTCTTT
.	15	TRBV7-9	.	TRBJ1-2	CASSLVSGGNYGYTF	TGTGCCAGCAGCTTAGTATCGGGTGGCAACTATGGCTACACCTTC
.	13	TRBV27	.	TRBJ2-7	CASSLWAPHEQYF	TGTGCCAGCAGTTTATGGGCACCCCACGAGCAGTACTTC